These T cell receptor beta chains were read from a single sample in a study of control samples from healthy donors and cancer patients. Sequencing used immunoSEQ multiplex PCR; TCRdb keeps in-frame clones, though not all of them. The sample contains 150,000 to 200,000 clones, around 94% of which appear only once. What was sequenced was blood. Every receptor here comes from a woman between 18 and 29 years old in good health. CDR3s include the opening cysteine and the closing phenylalanine or tryptophan. Each record gives: J gene, clone size, V gene, D gene, CDR3 protein, CDR3 DNA. A D gene is named only where the DNA matches it firmly. Size tells how often a clone was seen (once, few, many) or the class of an expanded clone, and some rows leave it out.

TRBJ2-3 | NA | TRBV4-2 | NA | CASSQGHALKTDTQYF | TGTGCCAGCAGCCAAGGCCACGCCCTGAAAACAGATACGCAGTATTTT
TRBJ2-7 | NA | TRBV6-4 | TRBD1 | CASIGDRSSYEQYF | TGTGCCAGCATAGGGGACAGGAGCTCCTACGAGCAGTACTTC
TRBJ1-1 | NA | TRBV19 | TRBD1 | CASRTDRATEAFF | TGTGCCAGTAGGACGGACAGGGCGACTGAAGCTTTCTTT
TRBJ1-6 | NA | TRBV11-3 | NA | CASSLNSGGALHF | TGTGCCAGCAGCTTAAACTCTGGCGGGGCGCTCCACTTT
TRBJ2-3 | NA | TRBV5-1 | NA | CASSLAGTDTQYF | TGCGCCAGCAGCTTAGCGGGTACAGATACGCAGTATTTT
TRBJ1-4 | once | TRBV29-1 | NA | CSVEDPKARGEKLFF | TGCAGCGTTGAAGATCCCAAGGCCCGGGGTGAAAAACTGTTTTTT
TRBJ2-7 | NA | TRBV7-2 | NA | CASSPIQSLGYEQYF | TGTGCCAGCAGCCCTATTCAATCCCTGGGCTACGAGCAGTACTTC
TRBJ1-2 | NA | TRBV5-6 | NA | CASRRQALQRYGYTF | TGTGCCAGCAGGAGACAGGCTTTACAGCGGTATGGCTACACCTTC
TRBJ2-1 | NA | TRBV12-3/TRBV12-4 | TRBD1 | CASRGTVNEQFF | TGTGCCAGCAGGGGGACAGTTAATGAGCAGTTCTTC
TRBJ2-1 | few | TRBV6-2/TRBV6-3 | NA | CASSYSDYNEQFF | TGTGCCAGCAGTTACTCGGACTACAATGAGCAGTTCTTC
TRBJ2-7 | NA | TRBV4-2 | NA | CASSQEQSSYEQYF | TGTGCCAGCAGCCAAGAACAGAGCTCCTACGAGCAGTACTTC
TRBJ2-6 | NA | TRBV9 | NA | CASSGTSRYSGANVLTF | TGTGCCAGCAGCGGAACCTCGCGGTACTCTGGGGCCAACGTCCTGACTTTC
TRBJ2-7 | NA | TRBV12-3/TRBV12-4 | NA | CASSLRQTYEQYF | TGTGCCAGCAGTTTGCGGCAGACCTACGAGCAGTACTTC
TRBJ1-1 | NA | TRBV2 | TRBD1 | CASSEERTGVTEAFF | TGTGCCAGCAGTGAAGAGCGTACAGGGGTTACTGAAGCTTTCTTT
TRBJ2-1 | NA | TRBV27 | NA | CASRHWDTYNEQFF | TGTGCCAGCAGACACTGGGATACCTACAATGAGCAGTTCTTC
TRBJ1-4 | NA | TRBV2 | NA | CASRDPNEKLFF | TGTGCCAGCAGGGACCCTAATGAAAAACTGTTTTTT
TRBJ1-1 | NA | TRBV11-2 | NA | CASRRQDTNTEAFF | TGTGCCAGCAGACGACAGGACACGAACACTGAAGCTTTCTTT